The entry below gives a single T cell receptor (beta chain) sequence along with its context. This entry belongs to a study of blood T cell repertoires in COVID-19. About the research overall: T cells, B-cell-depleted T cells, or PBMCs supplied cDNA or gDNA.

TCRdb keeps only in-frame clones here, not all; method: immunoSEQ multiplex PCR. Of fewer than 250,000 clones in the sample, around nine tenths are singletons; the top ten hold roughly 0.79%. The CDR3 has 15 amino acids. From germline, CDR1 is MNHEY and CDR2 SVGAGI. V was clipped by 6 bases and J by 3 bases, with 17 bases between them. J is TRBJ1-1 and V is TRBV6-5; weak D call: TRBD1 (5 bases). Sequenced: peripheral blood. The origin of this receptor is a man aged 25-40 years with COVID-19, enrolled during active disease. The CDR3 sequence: CASSLRGERYTEAFF. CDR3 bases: TGTGCCAGCAGCCTCCGGGGGGAGCGATACACTGAAGCTTTCTTT.